This TCR beta chain was identified during a study of Ad26.COV2.S vaccination and SARS-CoV-2 variants. Germline V gene sequence: CDR1 LGHNT, CDR2 FRNRAP. The CDR3 is made up of 16 amino acids. The V segment lost 1 base and the J segment 4 bases; nucleotides outside the gene matches: 7. Treatment specified: over 15 received Ad26.COV2.S at low or high dose, single or two shots; roughly five received placebo; per-sample allocation not given. Sampling happened 63 days after the first vaccine or placebo injection. Profiling relied on immunoSEQ multiplex PCR, and the TCRdb table lists in-frame clones only, not all of them. The profile covers a few hundred thousand clones, with around 86% appearing a single time and more than 3% taken by the ten largest.

This TCR derives from a person aged 18-65 years who received the Ad26.COV2.S COVID-19 vaccine or a placebo. Here the sequenced sample was peripheral blood, taken in a trial of Ad26.COV2.S vaccine versus placebo. The genes are TRBV12-5 and TRBJ2-1; 7 bases match TRBD1. The CDR3 DNA reads TGTGCTAGTGGTTTGGCAACAGGGGAAGTTTACAATGAGCAGTTCTTC. Protein sequence: CASGLATGEVYNEQFF.